What follows are 10 T cell receptor beta chains derived from one specimen sequenced in a study of neoadjuvant anti-PD-1 for oral cavity cancer. The protocol was immunoSEQ multiplex PCR, while the TCRdb copy is restricted to in-frame clones and leaves out a portion. The sample carries 55,000 to 80,000 clones, more than 70% recorded once. The specimen comprised PBMCs, sampled before nivolumab (anti-PD-1) treatment. These receptors were obtained from a person between 40 and 85 years old with oral cavity squamous cell carcinoma.

This chain connects TRBV20-1 to TRBJ1-1; TRBD1 matches 9 bases. CDR1 and CDR2 from the germline V gene are DFQATT and SNEGSKA (reference sequence). The CDR3 contains 11 residues. The CDR3 region has the DNA TGCAGAACAGGGGGCAACACTGAAGCTTTCTTT. Translating gives CRTGGNTEAFF.

This rearrangement joins TRBV4-1 to TRBJ2-7, with D possibly matching TRBD2 (6 bases). Deletions cut 1 base from V and 2 bases from J, with 24 bases between. CDR3 length equals 19 residues. CDR1 is MGHRA and CDR2 is YSYEKL in the germline V gene. The CDR3 is CASSQVGGRNRFSPYEQYF. DNA of the CDR3: TGCGCCAGCAGCCAAGTGGGGGGTAGGAACCGCTTTAGTCCCTACGAGCAGTACTTC.

The V call is TRBV9, the J call TRBJ2-7, with D possibly being TRBD2 (5 bases). Deletions cut 0 bases from V and 3 bases from J, with 13 bases between. Germline CDR1 reads SGDLS; CDR2 reads YYNGEE. This CDR3 is 15 amino acids long. CDR3: CASSVGAAEDYEQYF. The CDR3 bases are TGTGCCAGCAGCGTAGGGGCAGCGGAGGACTACGAGCAGTACTTC.

The V and J genes are TRBV5-1 and TRBJ1-4; TRBD1 is a possible D gene (5 bases). The V and J ends lost 4 bases and 5 bases respectively, with 12 bases between them. The germline CDR1 and CDR2 sequences are SGHRS and YFSETQ. CDR3 length equals 14 residues. This chain's CDR3 is CASSVASGNEKLFF. The CDR3 DNA reads as TGCGCCAGCAGCGTGGCCTCAGGGAATGAAAAACTGTTTTTT.

The chain employs TRBV30 and TRBJ1-2, with D perhaps matching TRBD1 (6 bases). V lost 7 bases, J lost 0 bases, and 15 bases lay in between. Germline CDR1 GTSNPN, CDR2 SVGIG (reference sequence). The CDR3 runs to 14 residues. The CDR3 nucleotides are TGTGCCTCGGAGGGGGGCAGACCTAACTATGGCTACACCTTC. Translation gives CASEGGRPNYGYTF.

This clone occurred once. V gene TRBV18 combines with J gene TRBJ1-6, with 7 bases fitting TRBD1. CDR3 size: 15 residues. The V segment lost 3 bases and the J segment 5 bases; nucleotides outside the gene matches: 4. CDR1 is KGHSH, CDR2 LQKENI, per germline. CDR3 bases: TGTGCCAGCTCACCTGGGACAGCGGATAATTCACCCCTCCACTTT. Translation: CASSPGTADNSPLHF.

The gene calls are TRBV13 and TRBJ2-3; D is unclear. CDR3 length: 13 amino acids. Deletions cut 0 bases from V and 6 bases from J, with 7 bases between. Germline CDR1 PRHDT, CDR2 FYEKMQ (reference sequence). In DNA, the CDR3 is TGTGCCAGCAGCTTAGGTATCGGGGATACGCAGTATTTT. Amino acid sequence: CASSLGIGDTQYF.

This chain uses TRBV28 with TRBJ1-2; D call uncertain. The germline V and J ends were trimmed by 3 bases and 3 bases, with 11 bases remaining between them. Germline CDR1 reads MDHEN; CDR2 reads SYDVKM. This CDR3 comprises 14 residues. The CDR3 DNA follows: TGTGCCAGCAGTTTCCCCGACTCCTACTATGGCTACACCTTC. Translated, it gives CASSFPDSYYGYTF.

This clone is a singleton in its sample. V gene TRBV5-5 combines with J gene TRBJ1-1; D is unresolved. CDR1 SGHKS and CDR2 YYEKEE come from the germline V gene (reference sequence). This CDR3 contains 13 residues. The V end lost 3 bases, the J end lost 4 bases, and 10 bases lay between the germline ends. The CDR3 DNA reads TGTGCCAGCAGCTCCGGACTTGCCACTGAAGCTTTCTTT. Translated: CASSSGLATEAFF.

The genes are TRBV5-6 and TRBJ2-1; 7 bases align to TRBD1. This CDR3 region has 13 residues. Losses at the gene ends were 4 bases for V and 4 bases for J; bases not matched to a gene: 2. Germline loops: CDR1 SGHDT, CDR2 YYEEEE. CDR3 in amino acids: CASSGTAYNEQFF. DNA of the CDR3: TGTGCCAGCAGCGGGACAGCTTACAATGAGCAGTTCTTC. Full variable domain (rest looked up from reference TRBV5-6 and TRBJ2-1): DAGVTQSPTHLIKTRGQQVTLRCSPKSGHDTVSWYQQALGQGPQFIFQYYEEEERQRGNFPDRFSGHQFPNYSSELNVNALLLGDSALYLCASSGTAYNEQFFGPGTRLTVL.